The 24 T cell receptor beta chains below all came from one sample that was sequenced in a study of blood T cell repertoires in COVID-19. The repertoire was sequenced with immunoSEQ multiplex PCR; TCRdb's copy has only in-frame clones and lacks some. The sample shows roughly 230,000 clones, 83% of them seen only once. Input material: peripheral blood. These receptors came from a human donor in a cohort sampled during active COVID-19.

The chain joins TRBV7-8 to TRBJ2-1, with TRBD1 identical over 9 bases. The CDR3 totals 15 residues. Germline-derived CDR1 and CDR2 are SGHVS and FQNEAQ. The V gene end was trimmed by 6 bases and the J gene end by 2 bases; junction bases not matched to a gene: 5. The CDR3 bases are TGTGCCAGCAGGGTGACAGGGGGGGCCTACAATGAGCAGTTCTTC. It translates to CASRVTGGAYNEQFF.

This sequence joins TRBV7-2 and TRBJ2-7; 11 bases align to TRBD2. Trimming took 2 bases from V and 3 from J; bases not matched to a gene: 9. Germline V gene data show CDR1 as SGHTA and CDR2 as FQGNSA. This CDR3 is 17 amino acids long. CDR3 sequence (DNA): TGTGCCAGCAGCTTATCCGCTAGCGGGAGGTATAACTACGAGCAGTACTTC. Protein: CASSLSASGRYNYEQYF.

This clone has a handful of counts. This chain uses TRBV9 with TRBJ2-1, with D possibly being TRBD2 (5 bases). This CDR3 is built from 15 residues. Trimming pared 4 bases from V and 0 bases from J, leaving 11 bases between. From germline, CDR1 is SGDLS and CDR2 YYNGEE. In nucleotides, the CDR3 is TGTGCCAGCAGCCCCTATAGCGCCTCCTACAATGAGCAGTTCTTC. This gives the protein CASSPYSASYNEQFF.

V and J are TRBV28 and TRBJ1-1, with a weak D call TRBD1 (6 bases). The CDR3 extends over 15 amino acids. V lost 5 bases and J lost 5, with 18 bases in between. Per germline, CDR1 MDHEN and CDR2 SYDVKM. The CDR3 protein is CASSGTQGRGTEAFF. CDR3 sequence (DNA): TGTGCCAGCAGTGGCACGCAGGGTAGGGGGACTGAAGCTTTCTTT.

The chain carries TRBV28 and TRBJ1-1; D gene uncertain. The V gene lost 5 bases and the J gene lost 4 bases, with 14 bases spanning the gap. There are 14 residues in the CDR3. The germline gives CDR1 MDHEN, CDR2 SYDVKM. CDR3 coding DNA: TGTGCCAGCAGTCTTCCTTTGACACTCACTGAAGCTTTCTTT. As protein: CASSLPLTLTEAFF.

This sequence joins TRBV4-2 and TRBJ2-1, with 8 bases that match TRBD2. The CDR3 is 16 residues long. In germline, CDR1 is LGHNA, CDR2 YNFKEQ. V was pared by 2 bases and J by 3 bases, with 6 bases of the junction left unmatched. Here the CDR3 DNA reads TGTGCCAGCAGCCAACCGAGTGGGACTAGCTACAATGAGCAGTTCTTC. This gives the protein CASSQPSGTSYNEQFF.

The chain carries TRBV5-5 and TRBJ2-7; possible D gene TRBD1, 6 bases. The germline V gene has CDR1 SGHKS and CDR2 YYEKEE (reference sequence). The CDR3 is 13 amino acids. Trimming removed 4 bases from V and 0 bases from J, with 8 bases in between. Written as DNA, the CDR3 is TGTGCCAGCAGCCTACAGGGCTCCTACGAGCAGTACTTC. It yields the protein CASSLQGSYEQYF.

The chain carries TRBV6-5 and TRBJ1-4, with 7 nucleotides matching TRBD1. The CDR3 length is 15 residues. Germline V gives CDR1 MNHEY, CDR2 SVGAGI. J was trimmed by 4 bases and V by 6 bases; bases with no gene match: 8. This CDR3 reads CASRLRDSRNEKLFF. Here the CDR3 DNA reads TGTGCCAGCAGACTGCGGGACAGCCGTAATGAAAAACTGTTTTTT.

CDR3 in DNA: TGCAGTGCTAGTCTCAGGGCCGGCTACGAGCAGTACTTC. Translated: CSASLRAGYEQYF. This rearrangement joins TRBV20-1 to TRBJ2-7, with a weak D call TRBD1 (5 bases). The germline V gene has CDR1 DFQATT and CDR2 SNEGSKA (reference sequence). The CDR3 has 13 amino acids. V lost 3 bases, J lost 3 bases, and 12 bases lay in between.

The chain links TRBV5-4 to TRBJ2-4; D is undetermined. Germline CDR1 and CDR2: SGHNT and YYREEE (reference sequence). V gave up 0 bases and J gave up 7 bases, with 20 bases separating them. The CDR3 totals 17 residues. The CDR3 sequence: CASSLGPVGVDANIQYF. The CDR3 nucleotides are TGTGCCAGCAGCTTGGGGCCCGTCGGAGTTGATGCGAACATTCAGTACTTC.

The chain has TRBV25-1 and TRBJ1-6, with TRBD1 as a possible D gene (6 bases). CDR1 and CDR2 (germline): MGHDK, SYGVNS. The CDR3 runs 14 residues. Between the trimmed V and J ends, which lost 6 bases and 8 bases, there was a span of 14 bases. CDR3 coding DNA: TGTGCCAGCAGGGTCACAGGGAGCTATTCACCCCTCCACTTT. Residues: CASRVTGSYSPLHF.

The chain couples TRBV3-1 (or the pseudogene TRBV3-2) to TRBJ1-6; no clear D. V gave up 0 bases and J gave up 8 bases, with 14 bases separating them. The CDR3 covers 16 residues. The germline CDR1 and CDR2 sequences are LGHDT and YNNKEL (reference sequence). CDR3 sequence (DNA): TGTGCCAGCAGCCAAGATCAGGCCCCCGGGGATTCACCCCTCCACTTT. Translating it yields CASSQDQAPGDSPLHF.

The chain carries TRBV7-9 and TRBJ2-2; D is possibly TRBD1 (6 bases). Germline V gene data show CDR1 as SEHNR and CDR2 as FQNEAQ (reference sequence). V lost 8 bases and J lost 3, with 16 bases in between. The CDR3 length is 15 residues. The CDR3 is CASRSLTGDTGELFF. The DNA for the CDR3 is TGTGCCAGCCGCAGCCTGACAGGCGACACCGGGGAGCTGTTTTTT.

This chain joins TRBV11-3 and TRBJ2-6, with no clear D. Germline V gene lookup returns CDR1 SGHNT and CDR2 YENEEA. The CDR3 consists of 16 residues. Trimming took off 5 bases at V and 0 bases at J, with 11 bases between the two ends. CDR3 sequence reads: CASSPGYYSGANVLTF. In DNA, the CDR3 is TGTGCCAGCAGCCCCGGGTATTACTCTGGGGCCAACGTCCTGACTTTC.

The DNA for the CDR3 is TGCGCCAGCAGCCCTCCTTCCACTGAAGCTTTCTTT. Translating gives CASSPPSTEAFF. The chain couples TRBV5-1 to TRBJ1-1; D remains unclear. V was cut by 4 bases and J by 4 bases, with 8 bases left in between. Germline CDR1 reads SGHRS; CDR2 reads YFSETQ. This CDR3 comprises 12 residues.

V and J are TRBV25-1 and TRBJ1-6; TRBD1 might be the D (5 bases). CDR1 is MGHDK and CDR2 is SYGVNS in the germline V gene. V shed 2 bases and J shed 7 bases, with 15 bases lying between them. The CDR3 totals 16 residues. CDR3 protein: CASSETGHRGNSPLHF. The CDR3 bases are TGTGCCAGCAGTGAAACGGGGCACCGGGGGAATTCACCCCTCCACTTT. Looking up the rest from reference TRBV25-1 and TRBJ1-6 gives the full variable domain: EADIYQTPRYLVIGTGKKITLECSQTMGHDKMYWYQQDPGMELHLIHYSYGVNSTEKGDLSSESTVSRIRTEHFPLTLESARPSHTSQYLCASSETGHRGNSPLHFGNGTRLTVT.

The rearrangement joins TRBV12-5 to TRBJ1-5, with 11 bases that match TRBD1. V shed 5 bases, J shed 7 bases, and the junction held 4 bases outside the gene matches. This CDR3 is 14 amino acids long. From germline, CDR1 is LGHNT and CDR2 FRNRAP. CDR3 sequence: CASGGQGAWQPQHF. The CDR3, as DNA: TGTGCTAGTGGTGGACAGGGGGCCTGGCAGCCCCAGCATTTT. The variable domain in full, with the rest retrieved from reference TRBV12-5 and TRBJ1-5, is DARVTQTPRHKVTEMGQEVTMRCQPILGHNTVFWYRQTMMQGLELLAYFRNRAPLDDSGMPKDRFSAEMPDATLATLKIQPSEPRDSAVYFCASGGQGAWQPQHFGDGTRLSIL.

V and J are TRBV7-9 and TRBJ1-2; D may be TRBD1 (5 bases). CDR1 and CDR2 (germline): SEHNR, FQNEAQ (reference sequence). The length of the CDR3 is 13 residues. Trimming removed 1 base at V and 12 bases at J, with 15 bases between. For the CDR3, the DNA is TGTGCCAGCAGCTTAGTTCCCAGGGTAAAGGACACCTTC. Residues: CASSLVPRVKDTF.

This CDR3 is CASSTLGQGGNEQFF. Here the CDR3 DNA reads TGTGCCAGTAGTACCCTGGGACAGGGAGGCAATGAGCAGTTCTTC. This chain uses TRBV19 with TRBJ2-1; 9 bases line up with TRBD1. This CDR3 has 15 amino acids. The V gene end was trimmed by 4 bases and the J gene end by 6 bases; junction bases not matched to a gene: 7. Germline values: CDR1 LNHDA, CDR2 SQIVND (reference sequence).

The genes are TRBV7-9 and TRBJ1-2; D may be TRBD1 (5 bases). CDR1 and CDR2 from the germline V gene are SEHNR and FQNEAQ (reference sequence). This CDR3 is built from 16 residues. V was cut by 8 bases and J by 2 bases, with 21 bases left in between. Here the CDR3 reads CASGSWRGGANYGYTF. Here the CDR3 DNA reads TGTGCCAGCGGATCCTGGAGGGGTGGGGCAAACTATGGCTACACCTTC.

This chain joins TRBV1 and TRBJ2-1; the listed D gene, TRBD2, was not tested against the DNA. TRBV1 is termed a pseudogene. CDR3 length: 14 residues. The CDR3 coding sequence is TGCACCAGCCCTAGCGGGTGGGAGTACAATGAGCAGTTCTTC. This sequence encodes CTSPSGWEYNEQFF.

The chain employs TRBV10-2 and TRBJ2-7; 8 nucleotides align to TRBD2. V was pared by 8 bases and J by 3 bases, with 6 bases of the junction left unmatched. Germline-derived CDR1 and CDR2 are WSHSY and SAAADI. This CDR3 spans 13 amino acids. The CDR3 loop is CASGSGEGYEQYF. As DNA, the CDR3 is TGCGCCAGCGGTAGCGGGGAGGGCTACGAGCAGTACTTC.

The chain couples TRBV7-9 to TRBJ1-5, with 10 bases lining up with TRBD1. Germline CDR1 reads SEHNR; CDR2 reads FQNEAQ (reference sequence). The J segment lost 0 bases and the V segment lost 5 bases, leaving 4 bases of the junction unmatched. This CDR3 has 16 amino acids. The CDR3 here is CASSTGTGVSNQPQHF. CDR3 coding DNA: TGTGCCAGCAGCACCGGGACAGGGGTTAGCAATCAGCCCCAGCATTTT.

The rearrangement links TRBV28 to TRBJ2-1, with D possibly matching TRBD2 (6 bases). The CDR3 loop spans 16 amino acids. The V end was cut by 5 bases, the J end by 3 bases, with 17 bases between. Germline CDR1 is MDHEN and CDR2 is SYDVKM. Here the CDR3 reads CASSTLVAARYNEQFF. In DNA, the CDR3 is TGTGCCAGCAGTACGCTTGTAGCGGCCCGCTACAATGAGCAGTTCTTC.